This is a list of T cell receptor beta chains from one sample in a study of shared clonotypes between healthy human individuals. The table came from immunoSEQ multiplex PCR; TCRdb's copy has only in-frame clones and leaves some out. This sample has around 2.5 million clones, with more than 85% found just once. Sequencing input: naive CD4+ T cells from PBMCs. These receptors all come from a young man in good health. Some clones in this sample may be carry-over from other donors' samples. Both conserved end residues are part of each CDR3. The D gene is left open where the match is weak. Only part of the rows carry a size: once, few, many, or a class if the clone is expanded.

size	V	D	J	DNA	CDR3
once	TRBV10-3	.	TRBJ1-2	TGTGCCATCAGTGAGAGGAGGGACTCCGGGACAACTTATGGCTACACCTTC	CAISERRDSGTTYGYTF
.	TRBV7-2	TRBD2	TRBJ2-7	TGTGCCAGCAGCTTATCCTTACCTAGCGGCTCCTACGAGCAGTACTTC	CASSLSLPSGSYEQYF
.	TRBV5-1	TRBD1	TRBJ2-2	TGCGCCGACCGGGACAGGGCCGACACCGGGGAGCTGTTTTTT	CADRDRADTGELFF
.	TRBV19	.	TRBJ2-1	TGTGCCAGTAGTATCCAGCCCGGCTACAATGAGCAGTTCTTC	CASSIQPGYNEQFF
.	TRBV30	.	TRBJ2-7	TGTGCCTGGAGAAAACAGAGCTACGAGCAGTACTTC	CAWRKQSYEQYF
once	TRBV5-3	TRBD1	TRBJ1-3	TGTGCCAGAAGCTTGGTGGGACAGGGGTCCGACACCATATATTTT	CARSLVGQGSDTIYF
.	TRBV4-3	.	TRBJ1-4	TGCGCCAGCAGCCAATACACGGTCTCCTGGGAAAAACTGTTTTTT	CASSQYTVSWEKLFF
.	TRBV27	.	TRBJ1-4	TGTGCCAGAAGGGGGGGCCGGGGAGAAAAACTGTTTTTT	CARRGGRGEKLFF
.	TRBV6-5	.	TRBJ2-3	TGTGCCAGCAGTTACTGGAGGGGGACGCAGTATTTT	CASSYWRGTQYF
.	TRBV15	TRBD1	TRBJ2-7	TGTGCCACCAGCACCGGGGGGACAGGGATCTACGAGCAGTACTTC	CATSTGGTGIYEQYF
.	TRBV6-1	.	TRBJ1-2	TGTGCCAGCAGTGAAGCGCGGACGTCTAACTATGGCTACACCTTC	CASSEARTSNYGYTF
.	TRBV19	TRBD2	TRBJ2-1	TGTGCCAGTAGTGTTAGCGGGAGGGCCACAAATGAGCAGTTCTTC	CASSVSGRATNEQFF
.	TRBV6-1	.	TRBJ2-5	TGTGCCATCCCGGGAGAGGGGGTTCAAGAGACCCAGTACTTC	CAIPGEGVQETQYF
.	TRBV7-3	TRBD2	TRBJ2-1	TGTGCCAGCAGCCCACTCGGACTAGCGGGAGGGTATAATGAGCAGTTCTTC	CASSPLGLAGGYNEQFF
once	TRBV27	.	TRBJ1-5	TGTGCCAGCAGTCCCTCGGGCAATCAGCCCCAGCATTTT	CASSPSGNQPQHF
.	TRBV25-1	TRBD1	TRBJ1-2	TGTGCCAGCAGTGAACGGGACAGGGGAAGTAACTATGGCTACACCTTC	CASSERDRGSNYGYTF
.	TRBV2	.	TRBJ1-3	TGTGCCAGCATCCCAGGGACATCTGGAAACACCATATATTTT	CASIPGTSGNTIYF
.	TRBV5-6	TRBD2	TRBJ2-7	TGTGCCAGCAGCTTGGCCTCGTCTCTCGCAGCGGGACCCTACGAGCAGTACTTC	CASSLASSLAAGPYEQYF
.	TRBV28	.	TRBJ1-1	TGTGCCAGCAGTTTACCCGTGATGGGGTCTGCTGAAGCTTTCTTT	CASSLPVMGSAEAFF
once	TRBV11-2	TRBD1	TRBJ2-3	TGTGCCAGCAGCTTTCACCGGGACAGGGCCACAGATACGCAGTATTTT	CASSFHRDRATDTQYF
.	TRBV7-3	.	TRBJ1-1	TGTGCCAGCAGCTTAACGTTAGGGGCACGCACTGAAGCTTTCTTT	CASSLTLGARTEAFF
.	TRBV5-8	.	TRBJ2-2	TGTGCCAGCAGCTGGCCCGGGGACGGCAGGGAGCTGTTTTTT	CASSWPGDGRELFF
.	TRBV7-9	TRBD1	TRBJ2-4	TGTGCCAGCAGTCCAGGGGGCCAGGACATTCAGTACTTC	CASSPGGQDIQYF